The source of this T cell receptor beta chain is a study of blood T cell repertoires in COVID-19. V lost 3 bases and J 5 bases, leaving 14 bases between the germline ends. Germline CDR1 is SGDLS and CDR2 is YYNGEE. CDR3 size: 14 residues. Original data processing: The assay estimated nucleated cells by amplifying reference gene primers. Repertoires were generated with immunoSEQ multiplex PCR, while TCRdb's copy carries only in-frame clones and drops some. For V, J and clone size, that table is used; D and trimming come from the DNA. The sample lists 15,000 to 20,000 clones, 80% occurring once. This sequence was found in an elderly man with acute or convalescent COVID-19. What was sequenced was peripheral blood. This chain joins TRBV9 and TRBJ1-2, with D maybe TRBD1 (6 bases). CDR3 nucleotides: TGTGCCAGCAGCGCACAGGGCATATCTTATGGCTACACCTTC. The encoded protein is CASSAQGISYGYTF.